This T cell receptor beta chain was found in a study of cytomegalovirus exposure and HLA in healthy donors. PCR primers comprised 60 Vbeta and 13 Jbeta primers. Data came from immunoSEQ multiplex PCR; TCRdb stores just in-frame clones and leaves some out. The sample shows about 110,000 clones, 75% to 85% of them seen only once. This CDR3 is built from 15 residues. The ends lost 4 bases at V and 3 bases at J; junction bases unmatched: 6. Germline V lookup: CDR1 SGHRS, CDR2 YFSETQ. V usage is TRBV5-1 and J usage is TRBJ2-3, with 9 bases matching TRBD2. The clonotype was recovered from a man younger than 30 in good health and CMV-seronegative. The sequenced sample was PBMCs. CDR3 loop: CASSPISGRTDTQYF. CDR3 coding DNA: TGCGCCAGCAGCCCAATTAGCGGGAGAACAGATACGCAGTATTTT.